Below, 16 T cell receptor beta chains from the same sample are listed, as sequenced in a study of shared clonotypes between healthy human individuals. CD45RO-negative, CCR7-selected cells formed the naive CD8 fraction, which excluded terminally differentiated effector memory CD45RA+ cells. Only in-frame clones appear in the TCRdb table, and some are missing; sequencing was by immunoSEQ multiplex PCR. Here the sample spans roughly 1,800,000 clones, about 95% being singletons. Sequenced: naive CD8+ T cells sorted from blood. All receptors come from a young man in good health.

This clone turned up a few times. The J gene is TRBJ1-2, the V gene TRBV5-1; D is unclear. CDR3 length: 14 residues. Germline-derived CDR1 and CDR2 are SGHRS and YFSETQ. The V gene lost 1 base and the J gene lost 4 bases, with 11 bases spanning the gap. The CDR3 loop reads CASSLSELVYGYTF. The CDR3 DNA is TGCGCCAGCAGCTTGTCGGAACTTGTCTATGGCTACACCTTC.

The CDR3 nucleotides are TGTGCCAGCAGCCCTACGGCCGGGACTAGCGGGTGGAATGAGCAGTTCTTC. As protein: CASSPTAGTSGWNEQFF. The chain is built from TRBV7-9 and TRBJ2-1; 12 nucleotides agree with TRBD2. Germline CDR1 reads SEHNR; CDR2 reads FQNEAQ (reference sequence). The CDR3 has 17 amino acids. The junction had 12 bases not matched to a gene; V was cut back by 5 bases and J by 7 bases.

This clone was seen once. The chain links TRBV9 to TRBJ2-7; the D gene is possibly TRBD1 (6 bases). The germline V gene encodes CDR1 SGDLS and CDR2 YYNGEE. The CDR3 consists of 14 residues. V lost 4 bases and J 2 bases, leaving 13 bases between the germline ends. CDR3 coding DNA: TGTGCCAGCAGCCCCTGGGACACCCCCTACGAGCAGTACTTC. Protein product: CASSPWDTPYEQYF.

In the case of this clone: Additional DNA sequences in this sample encode the identical CDR3. The chain links TRBV7-9 to TRBJ1-5, with 7 bases aligning to TRBD1. Per the germline V gene, CDR1 is SEHNR and CDR2 is FQNEAQ (reference sequence). This CDR3 has 14 amino acids. V dropped 5 bases and J dropped 2; count of bases not matched to a gene: 3. CDR3 bases: TGTGCCAGCAGCCCAGGACAGGGCAATCAGCCCCAGCATTTT. This sequence encodes CASSPGQGNQPQHF.

The chain couples TRBV5-6 to TRBJ1-1; D not certain. Per germline, CDR1 SGHDT and CDR2 YYEEEE. Between the trimmed V and J ends, which lost 0 bases and 0 bases, there was a span of 9 bases. This CDR3 has 15 residues. For the CDR3, the DNA is TGTGCCAGCAGCTTGGCGAGGGTGATGAACACTGAAGCTTTCTTT. This encodes CASSLARVMNTEAFF.

The rearrangement links TRBV27 to TRBJ1-1; tentatively, D is TRBD1 (5 bases). This CDR3 spans 13 amino acids. Germline-derived CDR1 and CDR2 are MNHEY and SMNVEV (reference sequence). V was pared by 3 bases and J by 5 bases, with 10 bases between. In nucleotides, the CDR3 is TGTGCCAGCAGTTTGGCAGGGAAGACTGAAGCTTTCTTT. Its protein product is CASSLAGKTEAFF.

The V call is TRBV7-2, the J call TRBJ2-7, with D possibly being TRBD1 (5 bases). This CDR3 has 14 residues. The germline V gene encodes CDR1 SGHTA and CDR2 FQGNSA. V dropped 5 bases and J dropped 5 bases, with 16 bases sitting between them. Here the CDR3 reads CASSPSVGPNEQYF. CDR3 DNA: TGTGCCAGCAGCCCATCAGTGGGGCCTAACGAGCAGTACTTC.

The chain couples TRBV4-1 to TRBJ2-1, with D unresolved. The V end lost 2 bases, the J end lost 4 bases, and 9 bases lay between the germline ends. The CDR3 is 14 amino acids. From germline, CDR1 is MGHRA and CDR2 YSYEKL. CDR3 DNA sequence: TGCGCCAGCAGCCAACAGATCCTATACAATGAGCAGTTCTTC. It is translated as CASSQQILYNEQFF.

This clone was recorded once. The CDR3 nucleotides are TGTGCCAGCGGTGGACCAACTAATGAAAAACTGTTTTTT. This encodes CASGGPTNEKLFF. The rearrangement joins TRBV7-9 to TRBJ1-4; no reliable D call. Germline CDR1 SEHNR, CDR2 FQNEAQ (reference sequence). The CDR3 contains 13 residues. Trimming shortened V by 8 bases and J by 0 bases, and 7 bases separated the two germline ends.

This clone was observed once. This sequence joins TRBV19 and TRBJ1-2, with TRBD1 matching over 8 bases. Germline CDR1 and CDR2: LNHDA and SQIVND (reference sequence). V was clipped by 4 bases and J by 3 bases; unmatched bases: 13. This CDR3 region has 17 residues. The CDR3 bases are TGTGCCAGTAGTACGACCTACAGGGGGGCAATCGACTATGGCTACACCTTC. This gives the protein CASSTTYRGAIDYGYTF.

The chain combines TRBV7-6 with TRBJ2-2; D unclear. The CDR3 spans 14 residues. V was trimmed by 5 bases and J by 2 bases, leaving 9 bases between them. Germline V gives CDR1 SGHVS, CDR2 FNYEAQ. CDR3 amino acids: CASSRYPNTGELFF. Here the CDR3 DNA reads TGTGCCAGCAGCCGCTACCCCAACACCGGGGAGCTGTTTTTT. The full variable domain, with the rest looked up from reference TRBV7-6 and TRBJ2-2, is GAGVSQSPRYKVTKRGQDVALRCDPISGHVSLYWYRQALGQGPEFLTYFNYEAQQDKSGLPNDRFSAERPEGSISTLTIQRTEQRDSAMYRCASSRYPNTGELFFGEGSRLTVL.

The V call is TRBV7-6, the J call TRBJ2-1; D is possibly TRBD1 (5 bases). With 1 base removed from V and 3 bases from J, the gap between germline ends came to 16 bases. There are 17 residues in the CDR3. Per the germline V gene, CDR1 is SGHVS and CDR2 is FNYEAQ. CDR3 amino acids: CASSLEVPDQGYNEQFF. CDR3 nucleotide sequence: TGTGCCAGCAGCTTAGAAGTTCCAGACCAGGGCTACAATGAGCAGTTCTTC.

This chain joins TRBV9 and TRBJ2-2; 7 bases align to TRBD1. CDR1 is SGDLS and CDR2 is YYNGEE in the germline V gene. Trimming took 2 bases from V and 5 from J; bases not matched to a gene: 3. The CDR3 runs 14 residues. The CDR3 is CASSVGTATGELFF. The CDR3 DNA is TGTGCCAGCAGCGTGGGGACAGCAACCGGGGAGCTGTTTTTT. The whole variable domain, remainder taken from reference TRBV9 and TRBJ2-2, is DSGVTQTPKHLITATGQRVTLRCSPRSGDLSVYWYQQSLDQGLQFLIQYYNGEERAKGNILERFSAQQFPDLHSELNLSSLELGDSALYFCASSVGTATGELFFGEGSRLTVL.

About this clone itself: Other DNA sequences in this sample translate to the same CDR3. This chain connects TRBV5-1 to TRBJ2-3; D is undetermined. The V and J ends lost 0 bases and 4 bases respectively, with 3 bases between them. CDR3 length equals 12 residues. CDR1 is SGHRS, CDR2 YFSETQ, per germline. Written as DNA, the CDR3 is TGCGCCAGCAGCTTGGCGTCAGATACGCAGTATTTT. The encoded protein is CASSLASDTQYF.

The chain employs TRBV4-3 and TRBJ2-7; 14 bases are shared with TRBD2. V dropped 1 base and J dropped 10; count of bases not matched to a gene: 9. The CDR3 loop spans 16 amino acids. Germline-derived CDR1 and CDR2 are LGHNA and YSLEER. CDR3 protein: CASSQGDGLAGGEQYF. Written as DNA, the CDR3 is TGCGCCAGCAGCCAAGGAGATGGACTAGCGGGAGGAGAACAGTACTTC.

V usage is TRBV5-8 and J usage is TRBJ2-7; 8 positions match TRBD1. The J segment lost 5 bases and the V segment lost 0 bases, leaving 4 bases of the junction unmatched. Germline lookup yields CDR1 SGHTS and CDR2 YDEGEE. This CDR3 spans 14 amino acids. CDR3 in DNA: TGTGCCAGCAGCTTGGTCCAGGGGGCTCACGAGCAGTACTTC. Residues: CASSLVQGAHEQYF. Full variable domain (rest looked up from reference TRBV5-8 and TRBJ2-7): EAGVTQSPTHLIKTRGQQATLRCSPISGHTSVYWYQQALGLGLQFLLWYDEGEERNRGNFPPRFSGRQFPNYSSELNVNALELEDSALYLCASSLVQGAHEQYFGPGTRLTVT.